This T cell receptor beta chain was sequenced in a study of blood T cell repertoires in COVID-19. The wider study: Some COVID-19 samples were acute and others convalescent; all came from the United States, Italy and Spain. PBMCs, B-cell-depleted T cells, or T cells were the source of the cDNA or gDNA that made up the material.

The ends lost 6 bases at V and 4 bases at J; junction bases unmatched: 9. The CDR3 extends over 17 amino acids. The germline CDR1 and CDR2 sequences are MDHEN and SYDVKM. Original processing notes: Estimated nucleated cell counts came from reference gene primer amplification. Sequencing was performed with immunoSEQ multiplex PCR; in TCRdb, only in-frame clones are kept and a portion is missing. V, J and clone size are those of that table, while D and trimming were read from the DNA. The sample yields 130,000 or so clones, almost 85% seen once. The chain links TRBV28 to TRBJ2-2, with TRBD2 matching over 12 bases. The receptor was isolated from a man aged 55 to 70 with acute or convalescent COVID-19. Source material: peripheral blood. The CDR3 nucleotides read TGTGCCAGCAGGGCCCGAACTAGCGGGGGGACCACCGGGGAGCTGTTTTTT. As protein: CASRARTSGGTTGELFF.